This entry concerns a single T cell receptor beta chain. The antigen remains unidentified. These data originate in a study of T cells in Graves' hyperthyroidism and ophthalmopathy. About the research overall: Any treatment followed the collection of peripheral blood at initial diagnosis. Study conclusions and caveats: A model of 13 V-J pairs discriminated ophthalmopathy from stable hyperthyroidism.

With 2 bases clipped from V and 7 bases from J, the junction kept 7 bases outside the gene matches. Looked up from germline, CDR1 is MNHNY and CDR2 is SVGAGI (reference sequence). The CDR3 runs to 14 residues. Graves' hyperthyroidism was deemed stable given no ophthalmopathy progression within 18 months. A patient was excluded if there was uncontrolled infection, other autoimmune disease, pregnancy or lactation. Amplification yielded TCR beta CDR3 regions, with RNA transcripts as the source. The TCR CDR3 first-round RT-PCR relied on the HTBI primer set. TCRdb processed the multiplex PCR reads anew with MiXCR; each CDR3 protein has one entry. Among hundreds of thousands of distinct CDR3 sequences listed, 15% to 17% were seen once.

V is TRBV6-6 and J is TRBJ1-1; 7 bases fit TRBD1. The source of this sequence is a woman aged 18-29 years with Graves' hyperthyroidism. The material sequenced was blood. CDR3 region: CASSYLGGAGEAFF. The CDR3 region has the DNA TGTGCCAGCAGTTACCTAGGGGGCGCAGGTGAAGCTTTCTTT.